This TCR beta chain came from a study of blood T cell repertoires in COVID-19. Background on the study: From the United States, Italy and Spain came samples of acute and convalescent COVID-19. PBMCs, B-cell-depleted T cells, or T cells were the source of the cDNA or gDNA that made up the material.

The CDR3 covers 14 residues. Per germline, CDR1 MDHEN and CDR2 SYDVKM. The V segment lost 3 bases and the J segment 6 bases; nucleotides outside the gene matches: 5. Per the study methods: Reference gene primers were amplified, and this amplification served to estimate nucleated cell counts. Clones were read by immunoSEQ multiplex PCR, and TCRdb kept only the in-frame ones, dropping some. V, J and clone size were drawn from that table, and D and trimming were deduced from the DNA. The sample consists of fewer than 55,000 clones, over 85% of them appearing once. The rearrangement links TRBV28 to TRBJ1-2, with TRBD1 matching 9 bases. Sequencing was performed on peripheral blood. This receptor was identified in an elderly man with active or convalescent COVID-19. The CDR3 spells CASSLAGTGNGYTF. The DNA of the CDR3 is TGTGCCAGCAGTTTGGCCGGGACAGGGAATGGCTACACCTTC.